The sample holds a few counts of the clone carrying this T cell receptor beta chain. Its antigen is undetermined. Molecular barcoding with unique molecular identifiers was used for the TCRbeta library. TCRdb ran MiXCR on the PCR reads and lists one entry per CDR3 protein. The table includes about 120,000 distinct CDR3 sequences, 10% detected once. The CDR3 has 14 residues. The V segment lost 2 bases and the J segment 8 bases; nucleotides outside the gene matches: 6. Per germline, CDR1 ENHRY and CDR2 SYGVKD. This entry is derived from a study of T-cell reconstitution after alpha-beta-depleted transplantation in children. The study, taken as a whole, reports: Newly produced T cells mostly accounted for T-cell counts and diversity one year post-transplant. TCRbeta diversity was high at day 60 in some patients (a result of surviving recipient T cells and thymic progenitors). Approximately two months post-transplant, alpha-beta T cells reportedly originated from several hundred expanded graft clones.

The chain employs TRBV10-3 and TRBJ2-1, with 7 bases fitting TRBD1. The source of this sequence is a boy between 2 and 10 years old with acute lymphoblastic leukemia, due to receive a stem cell transplant. This material consisted of PBMCs, taken before TCRalphabeta/CD19-depleted stem cell transplant. CDR3 DNA sequence: TGTGCCATCAGTGAGGTAGGGGGCATGGATGAGCAGTTCTTC. As protein: CAISEVGGMDEQFF.